These 10 T cell receptor beta chains were all obtained from the same sample, sequenced in a study of blood T cell repertoires in COVID-19. Clones were sequenced by immunoSEQ multiplex PCR, and TCRdb holds only the in-frame ones, with some missing. The data hold over 200,000 clones, with about 85% observed a single time. The sequencing input was peripheral blood. These receptors originate from a woman older than 75 with active or convalescent COVID-19.

The V gene is TRBV25-1, the J gene TRBJ2-5; tentative D call: TRBD2 (6 bases). Trimming stripped 8 bases from V and 5 bases from J, with 15 bases between. Germline V gene sequence: CDR1 MGHDK, CDR2 SYGVNS. CDR3 length: 13 residues. CDR3 region: CASLSDGGETQYF. The CDR3 bases are TGTGCCAGCCTCTCTGACGGGGGTGAGACCCAGTACTTC.

This chain joins TRBV19 and TRBJ2-4, with D perhaps TRBD1 (5 bases). CDR1 is LNHDA, CDR2 SQIVND, per germline (reference sequence). Trimming removed 0 bases at V and 0 bases at J, with 18 bases between. The CDR3 is 19 amino acids. The CDR3 loop is CASSIDRGQGLVAKNIQYF. The CDR3 DNA reads TGTGCCAGTAGTATAGATCGTGGGCAGGGCCTTGTAGCCAAAAACATTCAGTACTTC.

Here the CDR3 DNA reads TGTGCCAGCAGCGTAGGCTGGCAGGGGATCACTGAAGCTTTCTTT. Residues: CASSVGWQGITEAFF. The rearrangement uses TRBV9 and TRBJ1-1; D might be TRBD1 (6 bases). Germline V CDR1 and CDR2: SGDLS, YYNGEE. The V end lost 0 bases, the J end lost 4 bases, and 13 bases lay between the germline ends. CDR3 length: 15 amino acids.

The genes are TRBV10-3 and TRBJ1-2; 10 bases line up with TRBD1. The V gene's germline CDR1 is ENHRY and CDR2 SYGVKD. The CDR3 totals 12 residues. The junction had 7 bases not matched to a gene; V was cut back by 8 bases and J by 10 bases. Written as DNA, the CDR3 is TGTGCCATCGCGGGACAGGGGAGGGACTACACCTTC. Its protein is CAIAGQGRDYTF.

The genes are TRBV7-2 and TRBJ1-1, with D perhaps matching TRBD1 (5 bases). V was trimmed by 1 base and J by 1 base, leaving 10 bases between them. This CDR3 has 15 residues. The germline V gene has CDR1 SGHTA and CDR2 FQGNSA. In DNA, the CDR3 is TGTGCCAGCAGCTTAGTCGGGGGGGAGAACACTGAAGCTTTCTTT. It encodes CASSLVGGENTEAFF. Looking up the rest from reference TRBV7-2 and TRBJ1-1 gives the full variable domain: GAGVSQSPSNKVTEKGKDVELRCDPISGHTALYWYRQSLGQGLEFLIYFQGNSAPDKSGLPSDRFSAERTGGSVSTLTIQRTQQEDSAVYLCASSLVGGENTEAFFGQGTRLTVV.

This chain joins TRBV5-1 and TRBJ2-7; a possible D gene is TRBD1 (5 bases). V lost 4 bases and J lost 4, with 15 bases in between. This CDR3 has 14 amino acids. The V gene's germline CDR1 is SGHRS and CDR2 YFSETQ. The CDR3 spells CASSLSQGQYEQYF. The CDR3 DNA is TGCGCCAGCAGCCTTTCCCAGGGCCAATACGAGCAGTACTTC.

This chain connects TRBV3-1 (or the pseudogene TRBV3-2) to TRBJ1-1; the match to TRBD1 covers 7 bases. V lost 5 bases to trimming and J lost 2 bases; unmatched junction nucleotides: 5. This CDR3 has 14 amino acids. Germline CDR1 and CDR2: LGHDT and YNNKEL (reference sequence). Here the CDR3 DNA reads TGTGCCAGCAGCAGCCGGGACAGAAACACTGAAGCTTTCTTT. Its translation is CASSSRDRNTEAFF.

The chain employs TRBV7-9 and TRBJ1-3; no firm D call. Trimming stripped 3 bases from V and 0 bases from J, with 9 bases between. CDR1 is SEHNR and CDR2 is FQNEAQ in the germline V gene (reference sequence). The CDR3 totals 15 residues. The CDR3, as DNA: TGTGCCAGCAGCTTCGGACTGCTCTCTGGAAACACCATATATTTT. Encoded protein: CASSFGLLSGNTIYF.

The rearrangement links TRBV5-6 to TRBJ2-5; tentative D call: TRBD2 (6 bases). The CDR3 consists of 14 residues. The V gene's germline CDR1 is SGHDT and CDR2 YYEEEE. The V end lost 1 base, the J end lost 4 bases, and 11 bases lay between the germline ends. CDR3 sequence reads: CASSLKGLGETQYF. The CDR3 DNA reads TGTGCCAGCAGCTTGAAGGGACTCGGAGAGACCCAGTACTTC.

V gene TRBV2 combines with J gene TRBJ1-1, with D uncertain. Germline V gene sequence: CDR1 SNHLY, CDR2 FYNNEI. Trimming left V 7 bases short and J 3 bases short, with 6 bases between. There are 11 residues in the CDR3. The CDR3 DNA reads TGTGCCAGCACCACGGACACTGAAGCTTTCTTT. It codes for CASTTDTEAFF.